The source of this T cell receptor (beta chain) is a study of blood T cell repertoires in COVID-19. On the study more broadly: Samples came from the United States, Italy and Spain, spanning acute and convalescent COVID-19.

TCRdb's copy holds only in-frame clones and misses some; the assay was immunoSEQ multiplex PCR. The repertoire holds 250,000 or so clones, around 90% seen once, with 3% to 3.5% in the top ten. The CDR3 is made up of 16 amino acids. Trimming removed 2 bases from V and 4 bases from J; junction bases left unmatched: 9. The germline V gene encodes CDR1 KGHSY and CDR2 FQNENV. The chain recombines TRBV16 with TRBJ1-2; TRBD1 aligns across 8 bases. The sequenced sample was PBMCs or T cells enriched from blood (not recorded which). This TCR was sampled from a woman aged 40-49 years who had been exposed to COVID-19. For the CDR3, the DNA is TGTGCCAGCAGCCAAAGTCCGGGACAGGTCCTCTATGGCTACACCTTC. Translation gives CASSQSPGQVLYGYTF.